In its sample, the clone carrying this TCR beta chain was seen many times. Germline assignment: CDR1 DFQATT and CDR2 SNEGSKA (reference sequence). V was shortened by 1 base and J by 2 bases, with 7 bases between the two germline ends. This CDR3 comprises 13 residues. These data come from a study of blood T cells in healthy people across ages. It was with a sample-barcoded 5' primer and a J-beta primer mix that a second PCR of roughly 6 to 11 cycles was run. The yield of each sample was at least 2.5 million CDR3-containing paired-end reads. TCRdb recomputed calls from the 5' RACE reads with MiXCR, one row per CDR3 protein. This sample carries over a million distinct CDR3 sequences, 40% to 45% of them seen once, and the ten largest clones take approximately 19%.

The chain links TRBV20-1 to TRBJ2-3; D is unclear. The TCR originated in a woman in her fifties or sixties in good health. The sequencing sample was made of blood. Here the CDR3 DNA reads TGCAGTGCTAGAGTGACACACACAGATACGCAGTATTTT. Amino acids: CSARVTHTDTQYF.